The clone carrying this TCR beta chain appeared many times. The ends lost 4 bases at V and 7 bases at J; junction bases unmatched: 9. The germline CDR1 and CDR2 sequences are LNHDA and SQIVND (reference sequence). The CDR3 consists of 15 residues. This sample was included in a study of metastatic and nonmetastatic thyroid tumors. For the study at large: Blood and tumor or nodule tissue repertoires from malignant and benign thyroid patients were compared.

Every patient was untreated before thyroid surgery. How the authors handled the data: A distant-metastasis classifier for papillary thyroid cancer was built using CDR3 differences across clinicopathological groups. TCRdb redid the clone calls on the PCR reads using MiXCR. TCRdb, not the authors, supplied the V and J calls. The sample has under 25,000 clones; 13% are singletons. The clonotype originates from a female donor with papillary thyroid cancer or a benign thyroid nodule (not recorded which). Some clones in this sample may be carry-over from other donors' samples. The rearrangement links TRBV19 to TRBJ1-2, with 10 bases matching TRBD1. The sample consisted of blood. The CDR3 here is CASSTRGTGEFGYTF. The CDR3 DNA follows: TGTGCCAGTAGTACACGAGGGACAGGGGAATTTGGCTACACCTTC.